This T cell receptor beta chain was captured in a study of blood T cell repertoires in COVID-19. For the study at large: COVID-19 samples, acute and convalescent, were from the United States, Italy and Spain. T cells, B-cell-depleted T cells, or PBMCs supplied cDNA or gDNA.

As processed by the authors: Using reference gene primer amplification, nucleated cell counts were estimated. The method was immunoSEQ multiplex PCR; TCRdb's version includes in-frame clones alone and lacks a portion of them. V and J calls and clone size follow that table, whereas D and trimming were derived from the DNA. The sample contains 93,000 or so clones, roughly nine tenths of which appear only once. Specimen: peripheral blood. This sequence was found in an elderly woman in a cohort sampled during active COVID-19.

CDR3 DNA sequence: TGTGCCAGCAGCTGGACAGGGAATGACCGGTCGGCTGAAGCTTTCTTT. Protein sequence: CASSWTGNDRSAEAFF. The chain uses TRBV5-4 and TRBJ1-1; the match to TRBD1 covers 8 bases. Germline V gene lookup returns CDR1 SGHNT and CDR2 YYREEE (reference sequence). This CDR3 has 16 residues. V shed 3 bases, J shed 6 bases, and the junction held 13 bases outside the gene matches.